This passage covers 14 T cell receptor beta chains from one sample sequenced in a study of control samples from healthy donors and cancer patients. Produced via immunoSEQ multiplex PCR; TCRdb's table is partial and in-frame only. Among about 190,000 clones, about 90% were seen once, and the ten largest hold 1.8%. Sequencing was carried out using blood. The origin of the receptors is a man aged 25-45 years in good health.

The chain recombines TRBV7-9 with TRBJ2-1, with TRBD1 identical over 7 bases. With V trimmed by 6 bases and J by 5 bases, 10 bases remained unmatched. The CDR3 runs 15 residues. Germline CDR1 SEHNR, CDR2 FQNEAQ (reference sequence). In DNA form, the CDR3 reads TGTGCCAGCAGTCCCCGTGTGACAGGGAACAATGAGCAGTTCTTC. It specifies CASSPRVTGNNEQFF.

The CDR3 loop reads CATSTGTGSGNTIYF. The DNA for the CDR3 is TGTGCCACCAGTACCGGGACAGGCTCTGGAAACACCATATATTTT. This chain joins TRBV15 and TRBJ1-3; 8 positions match TRBD1. The germline gives CDR1 LNHNV, CDR2 YYDKDF (reference sequence). The length of the CDR3 is 15 residues. The V gene end was trimmed by 6 bases and the J gene end by 0 bases; junction bases not matched to a gene: 4.

The rearrangement links TRBV30 to TRBJ1-3; TRBD1 is a possible D gene (5 bases). CDR3 size: 14 residues. Germline lookup yields CDR1 GTSNPN and CDR2 SVGIG (reference sequence). V gave up 0 bases and J gave up 4 bases, with 10 bases separating them. CDR3: CAWSVQGVGNTIYF. The CDR3 nucleotides read TGTGCCTGGAGTGTACAAGGGGTCGGAAACACCATATATTTT.

As to this clone: The sample carries other DNA sequences with the same CDR3. V gene TRBV3-1 (or the pseudogene TRBV3-2) combines with J gene TRBJ2-7, with D unclear. V shed 1 base and J shed 2 bases, with 0 bases lying between them. The length of the CDR3 is 11 residues. CDR1 LGHDT and CDR2 YNNKEL come from the germline V gene (reference sequence). The CDR3 sequence is CASSQAYEQYF. The CDR3 DNA follows: TGTGCCAGCAGCCAAGCCTACGAGCAGTACTTC.

V and J are TRBV2 and TRBJ1-6, with 9 bases lining up with TRBD1. The V segment lost 3 bases and the J segment 9 bases; nucleotides outside the gene matches: 0. The CDR3 extends over 13 amino acids. Per the germline V gene, CDR1 is SNHLY and CDR2 is FYNNEI. CDR3: CASSEDRGSPLHF. For the CDR3, the DNA is TGTGCCAGCAGTGAGGACAGGGGTTCACCCCTCCACTTT. Filled out from reference TRBV2 and TRBJ1-6, the complete variable domain reads EPEVTQTPSHQVTQMGQEVILRCVPISNHLYFYWYRQILGQKVEFLVSFYNNEISEKSEIFDDQFSVERPDGSNFTLKIRSTKLEDSAMYFCASSEDRGSPLHFGNGTRLTVT.

This rearrangement joins TRBV6-6 to TRBJ1-1; the D is unclear. The CDR3 loop spans 14 amino acids. Germline CDR1 and CDR2: MNHNY and SVGAGI (reference sequence). The germline V and J ends were trimmed by 6 bases and 3 bases, with 14 bases remaining between them. CDR3 loop: CASRGRGKDTEAFF. The CDR3 DNA follows: TGTGCCAGCAGGGGGAGAGGGAAGGACACTGAAGCTTTCTTT.

The chain is built from TRBV3-1 (or the pseudogene TRBV3-2) and TRBJ2-3; D is undetermined. V lost 3 bases and J lost 0, with 16 bases in between. The CDR3 has 17 residues. Germline V lookup: CDR1 LGHDT, CDR2 YNNKEL (reference sequence). CDR3 amino acids: CASSQLPPRDSTDTQYF. In DNA, the CDR3 is TGTGCCAGCAGCCAGTTACCACCCCGAGACAGCACAGATACGCAGTATTTT.

The chain carries TRBV10-3 and TRBJ2-7, with 7 bases aligning to TRBD1. There are 15 residues in the CDR3. CDR1 and CDR2 (germline): ENHRY, SYGVKD. The junction had 9 bases not matched to a gene; V was cut back by 4 bases and J by 3 bases. The CDR3 reads CAISAVNRGLYEQYF. The CDR3 DNA follows: TGTGCCATCAGTGCAGTCAATAGGGGGCTCTACGAGCAGTACTTC.

The chain employs TRBV28 and TRBJ1-2, with D maybe TRBD1 (6 bases). This CDR3 region has 15 residues. Germline V lookup: CDR1 MDHEN, CDR2 SYDVKM. Trimming left V 6 bases short and J 0 bases short, with 14 bases between. CDR3 sequence: CASSPTGIANYGYTF. As DNA, the CDR3 is TGTGCCAGCAGCCCTACAGGGATAGCTAACTATGGCTACACCTTC.

This sequence joins TRBV27 and TRBJ2-2; a weak D match, TRBD2 (6 bases). The CDR3 is 17 amino acids. Per germline, CDR1 MNHEY and CDR2 SMNVEV (reference sequence). Trimming left V 4 bases short and J 5 bases short, with 20 bases between. The CDR3 DNA reads as TGTGCCAGCAGTTGGCGGGTACGGGACTCCGTAACCGGGGAGCTGTTTTTT. The encoded protein is CASSWRVRDSVTGELFF.

V is TRBV5-1 and J is TRBJ1-3; weak D call: TRBD1 (6 bases). The V end was cut by 4 bases, the J end by 1 base, with 18 bases between. The CDR3 totals 17 residues. CDR1 and CDR2 (germline): SGHRS, YFSETQ. CDR3 nucleotides: TGCGCCAGCAGCCTAGACGGACAGCACTTATCTGGAAACACCATATATTTT. Protein product: CASSLDGQHLSGNTIYF.

V usage is TRBV24-1 and J usage is TRBJ2-1, with D possibly being TRBD1 (7 bases). Germline CDR1 KGHDR, CDR2 SFDVKD. V was pared by 3 bases and J by 9 bases, with 14 bases between. The CDR3 runs to 14 residues. CDR3 amino acids: CATSDTQGGSEQFF. The CDR3 bases are TGTGCCACCAGTGATACGCAGGGGGGCAGTGAGCAGTTCTTC.

This clone was seen only once. The CDR3 bases are TGTGCCAGCAGCTCTGGGGGCAGCAATCAGCCCCAGCATTTT. It yields the protein CASSSGGSNQPQHF. The J gene is TRBJ1-5, the V gene TRBV7-9; D possibly corresponds to TRBD1 (6 bases). Trimming left V 4 bases short and J 1 base short, with 8 bases between. Germline CDR1 is SEHNR and CDR2 is FQNEAQ (reference sequence). CDR3 length: 14 residues.

This CDR3 is CASSPFPPTTWEQFF. The DNA for the CDR3 is TGTGCCAGCAGTCCTTTCCCACCCACAACTTGGGAGCAGTTCTTC. J is TRBJ2-1 and V is TRBV27; D call uncertain. V gave up 5 bases and J gave up 10 bases, with 21 bases separating them. CDR3 size: 15 residues. Germline V CDR1 and CDR2: MNHEY, SMNVEV (reference sequence).